The T cell receptor beta chain under discussion was sequenced for a study of shared clonotypes between healthy human individuals. Sequenced by immunoSEQ multiplex PCR; TCRdb stores in-frame clones only, minus some. The table shows some 2.4 million clones, with 93% occurring only once. Per the germline V gene, CDR1 is SGHVS and CDR2 is FQNEAQ. There are 14 residues in the CDR3. Between the trimmed V and J ends, which lost 1 base and 4 bases, there was a span of 11 bases. The sequence was collected from a man aged 18 to 30 in good health. Some clones in this sample may be carry-over from other donors' samples. The rearrangement uses TRBV7-8 and TRBJ2-7; D might be TRBD2 (6 bases). Material: naive CD4+ T cells from PBMCs. Subset of the sample: CD45RA+ positively selected. CDR3 sequence reads: CASSLVGTFYEQYF. CDR3 nucleotides: TGTGCCAGCAGCTTAGTGGGGACTTTTTACGAGCAGTACTTC.